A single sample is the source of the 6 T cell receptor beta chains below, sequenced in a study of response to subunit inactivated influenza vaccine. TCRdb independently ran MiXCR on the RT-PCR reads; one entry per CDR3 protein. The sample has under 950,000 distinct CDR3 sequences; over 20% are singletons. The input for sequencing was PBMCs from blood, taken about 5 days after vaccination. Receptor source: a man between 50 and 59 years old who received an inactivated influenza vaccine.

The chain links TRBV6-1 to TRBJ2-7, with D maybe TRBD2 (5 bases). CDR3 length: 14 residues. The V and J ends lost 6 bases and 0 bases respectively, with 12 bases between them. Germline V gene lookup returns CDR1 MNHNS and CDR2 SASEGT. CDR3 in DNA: TGTGCCAGCAGAGGACTTGACAACTCCTACGAGCAGTACTTC. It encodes CASRGLDNSYEQYF.

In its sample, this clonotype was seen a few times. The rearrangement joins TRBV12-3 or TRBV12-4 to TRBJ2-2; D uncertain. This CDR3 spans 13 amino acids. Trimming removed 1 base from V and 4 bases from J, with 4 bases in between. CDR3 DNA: TGTGCCAGCAGTTTAGACACCACCGGGGAGCTGTTTTTT. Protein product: CASSLDTTGELFF.

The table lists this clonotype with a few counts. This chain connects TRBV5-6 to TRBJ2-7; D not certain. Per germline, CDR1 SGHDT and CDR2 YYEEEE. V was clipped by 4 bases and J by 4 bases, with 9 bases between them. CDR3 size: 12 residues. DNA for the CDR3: TGTGCCAGCAGCGCGACGTTGTACGAGCAGTACTTC. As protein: CASSATLYEQYF.

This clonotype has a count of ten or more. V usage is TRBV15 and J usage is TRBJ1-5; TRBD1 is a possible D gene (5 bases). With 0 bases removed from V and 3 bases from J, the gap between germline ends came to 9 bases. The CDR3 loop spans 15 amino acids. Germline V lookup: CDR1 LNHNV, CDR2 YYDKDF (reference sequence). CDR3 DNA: TGTGCCACCAGCAGAGATAAGGGGAACAATCAGCCCCAGCATTTT. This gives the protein CATSRDKGNNQPQHF.

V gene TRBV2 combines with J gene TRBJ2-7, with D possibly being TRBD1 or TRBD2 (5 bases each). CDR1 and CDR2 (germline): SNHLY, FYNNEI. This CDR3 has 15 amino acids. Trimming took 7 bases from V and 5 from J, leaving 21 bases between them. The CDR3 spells CASKKEAGNTHEQYF. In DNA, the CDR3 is TGTGCCAGCAAAAAGGAGGCAGGGAATACCCACGAGCAGTACTTC.

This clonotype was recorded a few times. CDR3 residues: CSGGGGRGDSTDTQYF. CDR3 nucleotide sequence: TGCAGTGGAGGTGGAGGTCGGGGCGACAGCACAGATACGCAGTATTTT. V and J are TRBV20-1 and TRBJ2-3; either TRBD1 or TRBD2 may fit D (5 bases each). Germline V gives CDR1 DFQATT, CDR2 SNEGSKA (reference sequence). This CDR3 has 16 amino acids. V lost 7 bases, J lost 0 bases, and 20 bases lay in between.